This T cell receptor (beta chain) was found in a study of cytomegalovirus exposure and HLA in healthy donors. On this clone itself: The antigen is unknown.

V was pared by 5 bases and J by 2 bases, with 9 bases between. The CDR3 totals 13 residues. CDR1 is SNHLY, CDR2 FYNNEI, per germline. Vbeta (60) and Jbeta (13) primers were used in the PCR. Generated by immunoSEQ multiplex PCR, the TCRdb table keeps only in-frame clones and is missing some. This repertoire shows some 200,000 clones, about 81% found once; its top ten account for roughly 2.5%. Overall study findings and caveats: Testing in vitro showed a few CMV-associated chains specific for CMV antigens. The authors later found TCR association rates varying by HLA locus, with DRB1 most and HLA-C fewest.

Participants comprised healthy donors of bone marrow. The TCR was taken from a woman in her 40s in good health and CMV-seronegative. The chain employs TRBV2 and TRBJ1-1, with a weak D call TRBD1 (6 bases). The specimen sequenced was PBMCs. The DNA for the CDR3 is TGTGCCAGCAGTCGGACAGCAAACACTGAAGCTTTCTTT. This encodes CASSRTANTEAFF.